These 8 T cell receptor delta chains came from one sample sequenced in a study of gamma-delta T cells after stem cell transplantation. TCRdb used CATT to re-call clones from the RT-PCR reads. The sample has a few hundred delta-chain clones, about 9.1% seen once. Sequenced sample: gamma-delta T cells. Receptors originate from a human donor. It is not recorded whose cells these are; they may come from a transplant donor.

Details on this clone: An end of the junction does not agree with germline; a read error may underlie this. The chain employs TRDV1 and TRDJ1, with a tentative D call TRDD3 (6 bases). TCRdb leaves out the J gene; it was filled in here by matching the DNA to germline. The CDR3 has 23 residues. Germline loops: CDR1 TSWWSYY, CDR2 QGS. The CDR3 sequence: CALGEPSGLGIGWVIRVTDKLIF. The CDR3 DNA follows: TGTGCTCTTGGGGAACCATCGGGCCTGGGCATAGGCTGGGTGATACGCGTCACCGACAAACTCATCTTT.

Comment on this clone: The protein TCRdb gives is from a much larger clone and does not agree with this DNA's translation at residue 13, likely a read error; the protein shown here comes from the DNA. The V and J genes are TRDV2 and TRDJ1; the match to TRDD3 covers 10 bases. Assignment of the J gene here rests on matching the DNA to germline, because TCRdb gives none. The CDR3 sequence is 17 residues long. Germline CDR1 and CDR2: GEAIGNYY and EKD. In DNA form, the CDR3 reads TGTGCCTGTGACACTGTCGGGGGATACGCGGACACCTATAAACTCATCTTT. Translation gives CACDTVGGYADTYKLIF.

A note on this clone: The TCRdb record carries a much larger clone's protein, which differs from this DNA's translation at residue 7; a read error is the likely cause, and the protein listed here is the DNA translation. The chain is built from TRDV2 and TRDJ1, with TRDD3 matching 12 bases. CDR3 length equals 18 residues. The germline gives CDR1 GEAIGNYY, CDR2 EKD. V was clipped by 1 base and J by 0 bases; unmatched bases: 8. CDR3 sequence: CACDTLGTGGYHTDKLIF. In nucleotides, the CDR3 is TGTGCCTGTGACACGCTCGGTACTGGGGGATACCACACCGATAAACTCATCTTT.

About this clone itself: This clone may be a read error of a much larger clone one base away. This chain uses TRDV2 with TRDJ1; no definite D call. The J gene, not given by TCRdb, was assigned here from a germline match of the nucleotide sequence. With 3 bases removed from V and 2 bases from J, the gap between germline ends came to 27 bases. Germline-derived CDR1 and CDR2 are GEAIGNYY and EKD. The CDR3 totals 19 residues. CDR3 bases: TGTGCCTGTGACTCGTGTGGTCCCTCGACGGGGTTAGAGACCGATAAACTCATCTTT. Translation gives CACDSCGPSTGLETDKLIF.

In DNA, the CDR3 is TGTGCCTGTGACTCGGTGGTTCAGTACACCGATAAACTCATCTTT. Its translation is CACDSVVQYTDKLIF. The chain joins TRDV2 to TRDJ1; the D is unclear. There are 15 residues in the CDR3. The V gene lost 3 bases and the J gene lost 0 bases, with 13 bases spanning the gap. Germline values: CDR1 GEAIGNYY, CDR2 EKD.

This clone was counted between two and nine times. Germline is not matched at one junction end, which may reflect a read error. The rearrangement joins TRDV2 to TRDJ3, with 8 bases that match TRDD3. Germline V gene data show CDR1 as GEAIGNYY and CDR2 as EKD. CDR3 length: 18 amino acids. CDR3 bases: TGTGCCTGTGACATTACTGGGGGTACCTCCTTGGACACCCTACAGATGTTTTTC. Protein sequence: CACDITGGTSLDTLQMFF.

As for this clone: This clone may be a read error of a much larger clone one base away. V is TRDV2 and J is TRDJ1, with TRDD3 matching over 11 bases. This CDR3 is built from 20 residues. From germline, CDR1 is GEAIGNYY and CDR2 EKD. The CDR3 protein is CACNTLHLLGDSIGTDKLIF. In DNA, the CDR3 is TGTGCCTGTAACACCCTTCATCTACTGGGGGATAGTATTGGCACCGATAAACTCATCTTT.

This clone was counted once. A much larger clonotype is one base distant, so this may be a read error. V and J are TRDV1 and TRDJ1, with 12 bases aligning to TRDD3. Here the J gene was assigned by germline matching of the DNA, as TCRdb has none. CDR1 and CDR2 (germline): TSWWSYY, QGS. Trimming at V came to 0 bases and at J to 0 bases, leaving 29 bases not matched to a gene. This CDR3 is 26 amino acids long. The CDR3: CALGELISYPMYWGIQVGYYTDKLIF. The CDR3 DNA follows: TGTGCTCTTGGGGAACTGATTTCCTACCCTATGTACTGGGGGATACAAGTCGGATATTACACCGATAAACTCATCTTT.